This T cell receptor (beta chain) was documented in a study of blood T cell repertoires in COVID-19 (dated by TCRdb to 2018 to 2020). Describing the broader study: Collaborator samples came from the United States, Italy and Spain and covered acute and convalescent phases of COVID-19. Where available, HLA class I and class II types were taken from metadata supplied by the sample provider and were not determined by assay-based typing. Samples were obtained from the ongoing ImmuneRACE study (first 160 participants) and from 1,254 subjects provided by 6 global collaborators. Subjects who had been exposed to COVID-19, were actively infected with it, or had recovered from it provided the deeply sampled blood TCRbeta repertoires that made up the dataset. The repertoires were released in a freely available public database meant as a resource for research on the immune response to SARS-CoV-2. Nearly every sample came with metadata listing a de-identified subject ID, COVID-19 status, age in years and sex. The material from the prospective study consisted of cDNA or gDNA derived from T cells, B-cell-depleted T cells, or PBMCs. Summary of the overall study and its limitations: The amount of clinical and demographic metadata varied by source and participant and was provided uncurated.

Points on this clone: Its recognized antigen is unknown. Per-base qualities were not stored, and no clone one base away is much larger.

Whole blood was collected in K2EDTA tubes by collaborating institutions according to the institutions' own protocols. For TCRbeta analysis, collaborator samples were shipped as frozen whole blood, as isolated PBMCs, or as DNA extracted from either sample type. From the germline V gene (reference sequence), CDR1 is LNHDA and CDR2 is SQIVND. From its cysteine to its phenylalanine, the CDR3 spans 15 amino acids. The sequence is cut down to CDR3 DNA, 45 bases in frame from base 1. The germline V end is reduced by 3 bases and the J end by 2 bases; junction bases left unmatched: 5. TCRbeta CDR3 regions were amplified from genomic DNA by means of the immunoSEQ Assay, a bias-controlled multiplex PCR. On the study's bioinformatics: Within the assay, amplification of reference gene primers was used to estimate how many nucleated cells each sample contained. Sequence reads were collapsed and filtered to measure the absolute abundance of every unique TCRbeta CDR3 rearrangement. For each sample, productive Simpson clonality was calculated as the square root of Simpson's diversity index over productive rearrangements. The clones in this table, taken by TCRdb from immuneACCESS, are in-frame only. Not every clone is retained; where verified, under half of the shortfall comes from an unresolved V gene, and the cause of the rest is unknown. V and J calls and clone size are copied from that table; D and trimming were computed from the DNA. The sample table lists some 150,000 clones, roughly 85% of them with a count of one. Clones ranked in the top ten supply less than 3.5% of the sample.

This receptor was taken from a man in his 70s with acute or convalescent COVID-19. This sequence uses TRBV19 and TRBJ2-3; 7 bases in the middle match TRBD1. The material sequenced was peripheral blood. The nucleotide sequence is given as TGTGCCAGTAGTATCGGACAGGCATACACAGATACGCAGTATTTT. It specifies CASSIGQAYTDTQYF.